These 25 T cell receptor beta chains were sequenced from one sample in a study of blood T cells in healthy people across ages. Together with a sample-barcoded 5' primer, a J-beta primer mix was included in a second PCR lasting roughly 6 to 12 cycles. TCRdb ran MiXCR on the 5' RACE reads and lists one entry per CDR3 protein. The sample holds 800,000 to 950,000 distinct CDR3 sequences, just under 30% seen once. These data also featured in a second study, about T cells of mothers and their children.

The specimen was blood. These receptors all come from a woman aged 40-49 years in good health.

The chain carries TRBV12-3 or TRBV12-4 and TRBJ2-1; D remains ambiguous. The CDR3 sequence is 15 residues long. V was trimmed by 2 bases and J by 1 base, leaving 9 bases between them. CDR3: CASSLLVVSYNEQFF. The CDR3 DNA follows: TGTGCCAGCAGTTTACTGGTAGTTTCCTACAATGAGCAGTTCTTC.

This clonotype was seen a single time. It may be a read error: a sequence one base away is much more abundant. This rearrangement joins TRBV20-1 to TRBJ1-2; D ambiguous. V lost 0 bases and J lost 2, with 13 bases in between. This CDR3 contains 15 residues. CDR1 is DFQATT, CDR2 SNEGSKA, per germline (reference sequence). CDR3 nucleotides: TGCAGTGCTAGAGAGCTGGACGGGGTAAACTATGGCTACACCTTC. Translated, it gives CSARELDGVNYGYTF.

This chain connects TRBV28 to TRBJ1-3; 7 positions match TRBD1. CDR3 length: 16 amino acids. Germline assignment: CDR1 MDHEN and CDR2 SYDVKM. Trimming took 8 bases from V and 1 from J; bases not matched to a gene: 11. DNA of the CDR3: TGTGCCAGCTCAATAACGGGACAGATTTCTGGAAACACCATATATTTT. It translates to CASSITGQISGNTIYF.

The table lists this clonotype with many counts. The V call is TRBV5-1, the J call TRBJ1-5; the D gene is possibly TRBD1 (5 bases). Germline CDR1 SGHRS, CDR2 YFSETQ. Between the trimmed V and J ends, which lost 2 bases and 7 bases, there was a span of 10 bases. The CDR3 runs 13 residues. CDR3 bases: TGCGCCAGCAGCTTCGACAGAGGGCAGCCCCAGCATTTT. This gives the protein CASSFDRGQPQHF. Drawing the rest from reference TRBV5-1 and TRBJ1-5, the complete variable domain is KAGVTQTPRYLIKTRGQQVTLSCSPISGHRSVSWYQQTPGQGLQFLFEYFSETQRNKGNFPGRFSGRQFSNSRSEMNVSTLELGDSALYLCASSFDRGQPQHFGDGTRLSIL.

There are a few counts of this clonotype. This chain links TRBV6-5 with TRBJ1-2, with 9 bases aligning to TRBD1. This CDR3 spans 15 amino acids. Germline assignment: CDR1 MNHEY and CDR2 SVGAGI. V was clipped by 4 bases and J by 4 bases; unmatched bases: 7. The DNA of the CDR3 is TGTGCCAGCAGTTCACAGGGGGCGCGGGGCTATGGCTACACCTTC. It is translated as CASSSQGARGYGYTF.

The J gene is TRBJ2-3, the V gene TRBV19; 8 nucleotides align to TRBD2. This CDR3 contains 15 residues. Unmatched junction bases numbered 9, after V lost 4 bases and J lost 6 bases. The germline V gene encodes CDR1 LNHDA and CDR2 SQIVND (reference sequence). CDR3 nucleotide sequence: TGTGCCAGTAGTACCGCCGGGGGGGCGTCTGATACGCAGTATTTT. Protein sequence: CASSTAGGASDTQYF.

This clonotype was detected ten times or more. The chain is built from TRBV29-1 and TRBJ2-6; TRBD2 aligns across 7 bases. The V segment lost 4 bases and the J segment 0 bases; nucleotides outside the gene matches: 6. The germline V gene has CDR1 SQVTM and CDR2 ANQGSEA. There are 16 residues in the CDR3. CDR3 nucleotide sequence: TGCAGCGTTGCGCCTAGCGGTCTCTCTGGGGCCAACGTCCTGACTTTC. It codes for CSVAPSGLSGANVLTF.

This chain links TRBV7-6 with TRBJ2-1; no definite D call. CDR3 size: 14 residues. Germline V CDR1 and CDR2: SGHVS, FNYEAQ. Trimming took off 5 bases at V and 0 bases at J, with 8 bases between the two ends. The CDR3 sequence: CASSPHPSYNEQFF. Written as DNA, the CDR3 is TGTGCCAGCAGCCCTCACCCCTCCTACAATGAGCAGTTCTTC.

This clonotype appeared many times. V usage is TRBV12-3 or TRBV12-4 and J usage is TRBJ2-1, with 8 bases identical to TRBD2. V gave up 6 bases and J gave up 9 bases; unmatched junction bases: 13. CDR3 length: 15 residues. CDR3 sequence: CASSLRGAGGREQFF. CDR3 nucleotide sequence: TGTGCCAGCAGCCTCCGGGGGGCGGGGGGCCGTGAGCAGTTCTTC.

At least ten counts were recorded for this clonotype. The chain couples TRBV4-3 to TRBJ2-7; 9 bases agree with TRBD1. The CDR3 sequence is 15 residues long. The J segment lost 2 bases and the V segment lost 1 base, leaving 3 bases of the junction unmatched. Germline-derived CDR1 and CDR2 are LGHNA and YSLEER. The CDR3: CASSQGTGATYEQYF. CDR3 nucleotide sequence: TGCGCCAGCAGCCAAGGGACAGGGGCGACCTACGAGCAGTACTTC.

The CDR3 nucleotides read TGCAGTGCTAGAGTGGGGACCGTCACAGATACGCAGTATTTT. Encoded protein: CSARVGTVTDTQYF. The gene calls are TRBV20-1 and TRBJ2-3; D could derive from TRBD1 or TRBD2 (5 bases each). Trimming took off 1 base at V and 2 bases at J, with 10 bases between the two ends. Per germline, CDR1 DFQATT and CDR2 SNEGSKA (reference sequence). The CDR3 loop spans 14 amino acids.

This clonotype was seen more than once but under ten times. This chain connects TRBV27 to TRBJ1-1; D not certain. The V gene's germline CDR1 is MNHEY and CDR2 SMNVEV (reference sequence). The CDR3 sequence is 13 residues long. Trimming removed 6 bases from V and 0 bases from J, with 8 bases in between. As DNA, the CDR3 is TGTGCCAGCAGAAACGCAATGAACACTGAAGCTTTCTTT. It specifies CASRNAMNTEAFF.

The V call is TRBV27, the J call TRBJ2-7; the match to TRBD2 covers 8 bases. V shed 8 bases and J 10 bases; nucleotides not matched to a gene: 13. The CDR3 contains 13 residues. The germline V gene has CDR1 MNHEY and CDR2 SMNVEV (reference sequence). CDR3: CASDQNGGDVQYF. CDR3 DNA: TGTGCCAGCGATCAGAACGGGGGGGACGTACAGTACTTC.

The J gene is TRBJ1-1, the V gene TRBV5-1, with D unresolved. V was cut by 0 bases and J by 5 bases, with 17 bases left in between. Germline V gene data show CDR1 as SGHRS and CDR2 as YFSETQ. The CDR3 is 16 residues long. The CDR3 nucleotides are TGCGCCAGCAGCTTGGGTGGAACATCGACGGAGACTGAAGCTTTCTTT. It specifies CASSLGGTSTETEAFF.

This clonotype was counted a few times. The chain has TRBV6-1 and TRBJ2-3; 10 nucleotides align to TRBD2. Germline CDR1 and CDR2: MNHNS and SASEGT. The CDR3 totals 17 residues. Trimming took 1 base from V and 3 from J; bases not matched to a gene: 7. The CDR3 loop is CASSEGYGAGGTDTQYF. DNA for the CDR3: TGTGCCAGCAGTGAAGGTTACGGAGCGGGGGGGACAGATACGCAGTATTTT.

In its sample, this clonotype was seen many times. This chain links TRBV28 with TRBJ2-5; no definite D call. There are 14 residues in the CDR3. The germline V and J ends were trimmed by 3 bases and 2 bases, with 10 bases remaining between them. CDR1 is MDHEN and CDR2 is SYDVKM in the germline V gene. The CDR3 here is CASSLAQVQETQYF. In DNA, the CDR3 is TGTGCCAGCAGTTTGGCTCAGGTACAAGAGACCCAGTACTTC. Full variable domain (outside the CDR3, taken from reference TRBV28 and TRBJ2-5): DVKVTQSSRYLVKRTGEKVFLECVQDMDHENMFWYRQDPGLGLRLIYFSYDVKMKEKGDIPEGYSVSREKKERFSLILESASTNQTSMYLCASSLAQVQETQYFGPGTRLLVL.

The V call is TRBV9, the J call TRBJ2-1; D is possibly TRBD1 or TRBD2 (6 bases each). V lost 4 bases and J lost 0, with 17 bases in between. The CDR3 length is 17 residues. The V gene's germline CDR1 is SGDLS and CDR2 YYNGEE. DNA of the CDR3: TGTGCCAGCAGCCCCACACATAGGGGGGCCTCCTACAATGAGCAGTTCTTC. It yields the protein CASSPTHRGASYNEQFF. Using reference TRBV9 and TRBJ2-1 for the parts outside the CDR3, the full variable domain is DSGVTQTPKHLITATGQRVTLRCSPRSGDLSVYWYQQSLDQGLQFLIQYYNGEERAKGNILERFSAQQFPDLHSELNLSSLELGDSALYFCASSPTHRGASYNEQFFGPGTRLTVL.

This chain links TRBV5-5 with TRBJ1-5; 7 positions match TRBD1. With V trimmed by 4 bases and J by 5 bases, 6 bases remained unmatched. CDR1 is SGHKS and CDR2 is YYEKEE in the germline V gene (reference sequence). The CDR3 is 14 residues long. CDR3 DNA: TGTGCCAGCAGCCGCGGGACAGACTATCAGCCCCAGCATTTT. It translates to CASSRGTDYQPQHF. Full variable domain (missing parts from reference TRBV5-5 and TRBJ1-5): DAGVTQSPTHLIKTRGQQVTLRCSPISGHKSVSWYQQVLGQGPQFIFQYYEKEERGRGNFPDRFSARQFPNYSSELNVNALLLGDSALYLCASSRGTDYQPQHFGDGTRLSIL.

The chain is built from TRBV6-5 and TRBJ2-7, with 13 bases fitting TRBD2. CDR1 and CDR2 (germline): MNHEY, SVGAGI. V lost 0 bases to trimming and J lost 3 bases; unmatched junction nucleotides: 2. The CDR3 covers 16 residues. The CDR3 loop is CASSYSRTSGSYEQYF. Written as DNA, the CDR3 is TGTGCCAGCAGTTACTCGCGGACTAGCGGGAGCTACGAGCAGTACTTC.

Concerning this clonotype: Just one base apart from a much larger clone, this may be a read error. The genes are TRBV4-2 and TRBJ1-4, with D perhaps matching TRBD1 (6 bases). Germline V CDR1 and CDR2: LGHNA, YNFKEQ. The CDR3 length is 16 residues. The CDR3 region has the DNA TGTGCCAGCAGCCAGACACAGGGAGCAACTAGTGAAAAACTGTTTTTT. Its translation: CASSQTQGATSEKLFF.

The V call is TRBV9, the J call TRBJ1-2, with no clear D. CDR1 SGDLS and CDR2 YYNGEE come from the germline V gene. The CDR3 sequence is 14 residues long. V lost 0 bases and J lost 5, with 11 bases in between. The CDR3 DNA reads TGTGCCAGCAGCGTAGATGGGGATTGGTATGGCTACACCTTC. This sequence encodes CASSVDGDWYGYTF.

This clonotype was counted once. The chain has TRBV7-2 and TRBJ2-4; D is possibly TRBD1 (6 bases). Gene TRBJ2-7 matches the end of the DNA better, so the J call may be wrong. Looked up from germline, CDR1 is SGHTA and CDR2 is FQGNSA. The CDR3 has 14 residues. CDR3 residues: CASSLGSGDHEQYF. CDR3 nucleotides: TGTGCCAGCAGCCTTGGGTCAGGGGACCACGAGCAGTACTTC.

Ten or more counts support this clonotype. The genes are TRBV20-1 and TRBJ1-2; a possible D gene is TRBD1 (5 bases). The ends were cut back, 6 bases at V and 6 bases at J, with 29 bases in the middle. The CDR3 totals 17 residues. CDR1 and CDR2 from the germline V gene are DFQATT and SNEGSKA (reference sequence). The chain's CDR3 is CSARTAGSAGWVDGYTF. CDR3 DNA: TGCAGTGCCCGAACGGCAGGGAGCGCAGGCTGGGTCGATGGCTACACCTTC.

CDR3 loop: CASSQGSIGGNNEQFF. CDR3 DNA sequence: TGTGCCAGCAGCCAAGGGAGCATCGGGGGGAACAATGAGCAGTTCTTC. V is TRBV14 and J is TRBJ2-1; 7 bases are a match to TRBD2. Germline V lookup: CDR1 SGHDN, CDR2 FVKESK. Germline trimming cut 1 base from V and 5 bases from J; bases unmatched to any gene: 8. The CDR3 runs 16 residues.

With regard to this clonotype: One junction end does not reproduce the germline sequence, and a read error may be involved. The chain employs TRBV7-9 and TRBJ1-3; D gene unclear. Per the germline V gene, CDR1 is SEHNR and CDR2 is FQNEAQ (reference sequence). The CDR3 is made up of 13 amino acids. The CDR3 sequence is CASTPTNLNAIYF. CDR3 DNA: TGTGCCAGCACCCCCACCAATTTAAACGCCATATATTTT. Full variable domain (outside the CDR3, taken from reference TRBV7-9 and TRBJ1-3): DTGVSQNPRHKITKRGQNVTFRCDPISEHNRLYWYRQTLGQGPEFLTYFQNEAQLEKSRLLSDRFSAERPKGSFSTLEIQRTEQGDSAMYLCASTPTNLNAIYFGEGSWLTVV.